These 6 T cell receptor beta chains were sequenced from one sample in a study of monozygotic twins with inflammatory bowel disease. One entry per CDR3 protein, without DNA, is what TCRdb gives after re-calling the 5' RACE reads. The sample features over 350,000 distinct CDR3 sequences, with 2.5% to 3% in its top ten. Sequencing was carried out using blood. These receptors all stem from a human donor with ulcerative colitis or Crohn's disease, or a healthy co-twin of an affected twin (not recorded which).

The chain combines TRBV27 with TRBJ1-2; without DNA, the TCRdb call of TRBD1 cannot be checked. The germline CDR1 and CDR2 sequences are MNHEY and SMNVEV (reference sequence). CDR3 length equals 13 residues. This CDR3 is CASSQQGFYGYTF.

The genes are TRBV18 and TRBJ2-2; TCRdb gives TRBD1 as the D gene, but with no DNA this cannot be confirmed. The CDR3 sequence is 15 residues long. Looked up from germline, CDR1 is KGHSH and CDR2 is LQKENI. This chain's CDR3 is CASSQTGFTAGELFF.

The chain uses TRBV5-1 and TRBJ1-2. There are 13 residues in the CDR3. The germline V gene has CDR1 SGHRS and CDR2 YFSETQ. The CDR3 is CASTLDRVGGYTF.

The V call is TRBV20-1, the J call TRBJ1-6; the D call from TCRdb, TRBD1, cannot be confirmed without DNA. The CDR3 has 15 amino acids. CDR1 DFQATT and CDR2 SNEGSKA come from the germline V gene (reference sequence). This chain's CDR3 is CSARNWNRNNSPLHF.

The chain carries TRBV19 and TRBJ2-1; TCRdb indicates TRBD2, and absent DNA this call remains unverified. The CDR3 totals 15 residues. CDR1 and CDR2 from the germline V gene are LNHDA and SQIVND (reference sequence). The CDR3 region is CASSIGGGMHNEQFF.

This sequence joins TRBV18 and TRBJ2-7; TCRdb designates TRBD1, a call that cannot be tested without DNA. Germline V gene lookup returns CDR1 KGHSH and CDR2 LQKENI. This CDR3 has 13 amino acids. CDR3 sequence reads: CASSSQQGYEQYF.